These T cell receptor beta chains were read from a single sample in a study of OX40 agonist ivuxolimab in advanced cancers. TCRdb's table, derived via immunoSEQ multiplex PCR, lists solely in-frame clones and lacks some. Of 50,000 to 55,000 clones listed, 80% are singletons. The source was CD4+ or CD8+ T cells sorted from blood, collected in a trial of the OX40 agonist ivuxolimab. The receptors come from an adult with an advanced solid tumor such as melanoma, head and neck, liver or kidney cancer. The CDR3 runs from the conserved cysteine through the conserved F or W. Each record gives: V gene, CDR3 length, D gene, J gene, clone size, CDR3 protein, CDR3 DNA. The D gene is left open where the match is weak. Clone size appears in some rows only: once, few, many, or a class for an expanded clone.

>TRBV6-5|15|.|TRBJ2-7|.
CASSYPSGPSYEQYF
TGTGCCAGCAGTTACCCCTCCGGGCCGAGCTACGAGCAGTACTTC
>TRBV6-5|15|TRBD2|TRBJ2-7|.
CASSYGVAGGYEQYF
TGTGCCAGCAGTTACGGTGTAGCGGGAGGCTACGAGCAGTACTTC
>TRBV4-2|14|.|TRBJ1-2|few
CASSQAKGRDGYTF
TGTGCCAGCAGCCAAGCGAAGGGGAGGGATGGCTACACCTTC
>TRBV5-1|15|.|TRBJ2-7|few
CASSLWQGMSYEQYF
TGCGCCAGCAGCTTGTGGCAGGGGATGAGCTACGAGCAGTACTTC
>TRBV5-8|14|.|TRBJ1-1|.
CASSSGGGRAEAFF
TGTGCCAGCAGCTCAGGCGGGGGTCGCGCTGAAGCTTTCTTT
>TRBV19|12|TRBD2|TRBJ2-7|.
CASSGRAYEQYF
TGTGCCAGTAGCGGGAGGGCCTACGAGCAGTACTTC
>TRBV6-1|18|TRBD2|TRBJ2-7|.
CASSESTSGGAASYEQYF
TGTGCCAGCAGTGAATCGACTAGCGGGGGGGCCGCGTCCTACGAGCAGTACTTC
>TRBV7-2|14|.|TRBJ1-4|.
CASNNGGVNEKLFF
TGTGCCAGCAACAATGGAGGGGTTAATGAAAAACTGTTTTTT
>TRBV7-3|14|.|TRBJ2-3|.
CASSLTPAGDTQYF
TGTGCCAGCAGCTTAACCCCAGCGGGAGATACGCAGTATTTT
>TRBV5-4|15|TRBD2|TRBJ2-7|.
CASSELAGVLSEQYF
TGTGCCAGCAGCGAACTAGCGGGGGTCCTAAGCGAGCAGTACTTC
>TRBV13|16|.|TRBJ1-1|.
CASSPAAKGRNTEAFF
TGTGCCAGCAGCCCCGCAGCAAAGGGTAGGAACACTGAAGCTTTCTTT
>TRBV19|12|.|TRBJ2-3|.
CASSRSLDTQYF
TGTGCCAGTAGTAGGTCGTTGGATACGCAGTATTTT
>TRBV9|14|TRBD1|TRBJ1-4|.
CASSPRTGVEKLFF
TGTGCCAGCAGTCCTCGGACAGGGGTGGAAAAACTGTTTTTT
>TRBV18|14|TRBD2|TRBJ2-5|.
CASSPILAEETQYF
TGTGCCAGCTCACCAATTCTAGCGGAAGAGACCCAGTACTTC
>TRBV12-5|18|TRBD1|TRBJ1-6|.
CASGLVWDRALYNSPLHF
TGTGCTAGTGGTTTGGTCTGGGACAGGGCCCTCTATAATTCACCCCTCCACTTT
>TRBV5-5|14|.|TRBJ1-5|.
CASSLRYSNQPQHF
TGTGCCAGCAGCTTGAGGTATAGCAATCAGCCCCAGCATTTT
>TRBV19|15|TRBD1|TRBJ2-6|.
CASLDRSSGANVLTF
TGTGCCAGTCTGGACAGGAGCTCTGGGGCCAACGTCCTGACTTTC
>TRBV10-3|14|TRBD2|TRBJ2-1|once
CAISGLAGDSEQFF
TGTGCCATCAGCGGACTAGCGGGAGATTCTGAGCAGTTCTTC
>TRBV18|15|.|TRBJ1-6|.
CASSPQGVYNSPLHF
TGTGCCAGCTCACCACAGGGGGTCTATAATTCACCCCTCCACTTT
>TRBV15|15|.|TRBJ1-5|once
CATSRTGNSNQPQHF
TGTGCCACCAGCAGGACGGGGAATAGCAATCAGCCCCAGCATTTT
>TRBV7-2|17|TRBD2|TRBJ2-1|.
CASSLERTRAGRDEQFF
TGTGCCAGCAGCTTAGAAAGGACTAGAGCCGGGAGGGATGAGCAGTTCTTC
>TRBV7-9|17|.|TRBJ1-1|few
CASSPETGRVGNTEAFF
TGTGCCAGCAGCCCCGAGACAGGACGCGTGGGGAACACTGAAGCTTTCTTT
>TRBV7-2|16|TRBD2|TRBJ2-2|.
CASSLLAGGNTGELFF
TGTGCCAGCAGCTTACTAGCGGGAGGGAACACCGGGGAGCTGTTTTTT
>TRBV10-1|13|.|TRBJ2-7|.
CASSVEASYEQYF
TGCGCCAGCAGTGTTGAAGCCTCCTACGAGCAGTACTTC
>TRBV7-9|17|.|TRBJ1-4|.
CASSLSLPGPGGEKLFF
TGTGCCAGCAGCTTATCTCTCCCCGGACCGGGAGGGGAAAAACTGTTTTTT
>TRBV6-4|13|.|TRBJ1-2|.
CASSDVGVGGYTF
TGTGCCAGCAGTGACGTAGGGGTAGGAGGCTACACCTTC
>TRBV7-6|15|.|TRBJ2-2|.
CASSLSRQVTGELFF
TGTGCCAGCAGCTTGTCCCGACAGGTTACCGGGGAGCTGTTTTTT
>TRBV7-8|13|.|TRBJ1-1|.
CASSFRVNTEAFF
TGTGCCAGCAGCTTTCGGGTGAACACTGAAGCTTTCTTT
>TRBV12-5|17|.|TRBJ2-7|few
CASGLVPRRRGNYEQYF
TGTGCTAGTGGTTTGGTCCCCCGGCGCAGGGGTAACTACGAGCAGTACTTC
>TRBV15|15|TRBD1|TRBJ2-3|.
CATSRQGAESDTQYF
TGTGCCACCAGCCGTCAGGGGGCAGAATCAGATACGCAGTATTTT
>TRBV6-1|12|.|TRBJ2-3|.
CASSEEADTQYF
TGTGCCAGCAGTGAAGAGGCAGATACGCAGTATTTT
>TRBV5-5|16|.|TRBJ2-2|.
CASSLRGDRNTGELFF
TGTGCCAGCAGCTTAAGGGGGGACAGGAACACCGGGGAGCTGTTTTTT
>TRBV28|12|.|TRBJ2-1|.
CASSLSTEAQFF
TGTGCCAGCAGTTTATCCACTGAGGCGCAGTTCTTC